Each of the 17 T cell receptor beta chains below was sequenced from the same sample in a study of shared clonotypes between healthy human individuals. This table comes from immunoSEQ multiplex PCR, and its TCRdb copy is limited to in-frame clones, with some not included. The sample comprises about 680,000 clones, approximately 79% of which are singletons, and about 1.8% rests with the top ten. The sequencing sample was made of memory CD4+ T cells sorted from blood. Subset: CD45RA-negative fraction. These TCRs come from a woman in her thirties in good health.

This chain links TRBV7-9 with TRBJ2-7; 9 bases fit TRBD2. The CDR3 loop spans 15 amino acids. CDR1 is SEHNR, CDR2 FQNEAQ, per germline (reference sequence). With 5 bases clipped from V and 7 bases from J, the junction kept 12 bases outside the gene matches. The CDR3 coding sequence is TGTGCCAGCAGCCCCAGGAGCGGGAGGTCTGGAGAGCAGTACTTC. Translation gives CASSPRSGRSGEQYF.

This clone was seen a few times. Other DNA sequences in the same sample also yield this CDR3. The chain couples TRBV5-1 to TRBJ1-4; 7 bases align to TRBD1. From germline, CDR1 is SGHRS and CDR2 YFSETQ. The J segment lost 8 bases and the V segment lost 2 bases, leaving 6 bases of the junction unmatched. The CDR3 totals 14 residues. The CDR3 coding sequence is TGCGCCAGCAGCTTACAGGGGCTTCGGGAAAAACTGTTTTTT. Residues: CASSLQGLREKLFF.

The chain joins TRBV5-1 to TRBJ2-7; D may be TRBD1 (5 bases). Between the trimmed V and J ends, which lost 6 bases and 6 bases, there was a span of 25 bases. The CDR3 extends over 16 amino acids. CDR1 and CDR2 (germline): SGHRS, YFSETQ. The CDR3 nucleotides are TGCGCCAGCACCCGAACAGGCAGCGTCCCCCGGTCCGAGCAGTACTTC. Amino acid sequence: CASTRTGSVPRSEQYF.

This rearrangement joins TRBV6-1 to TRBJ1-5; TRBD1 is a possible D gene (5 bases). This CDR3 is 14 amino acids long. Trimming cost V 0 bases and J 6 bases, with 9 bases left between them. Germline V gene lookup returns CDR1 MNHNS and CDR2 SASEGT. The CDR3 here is CASSEADRSQPQHF. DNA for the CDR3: TGTGCCAGCAGTGAAGCTGACAGATCTCAGCCCCAGCATTTT.

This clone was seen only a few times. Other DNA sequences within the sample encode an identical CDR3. CDR3 sequence (DNA): TGCGCCAGCAATGGAGTAGGGGACACCGGGGAGCTGTTTTTT. It encodes CASNGVGDTGELFF. J is TRBJ2-2 and V is TRBV5-1; D is perhaps TRBD1 (5 bases). V was clipped by 6 bases and J by 3 bases, with 12 bases between them. This CDR3 comprises 14 residues. Germline CDR1 and CDR2: SGHRS and YFSETQ. Using reference TRBV5-1 and TRBJ2-2 for the parts outside the CDR3, the full variable domain is KAGVTQTPRYLIKTRGQQVTLSCSPISGHRSVSWYQQTPGQGLQFLFEYFSETQRNKGNFPGRFSGRQFSNSRSEMNVSTLELGDSALYLCASNGVGDTGELFFGEGSRLTVL.

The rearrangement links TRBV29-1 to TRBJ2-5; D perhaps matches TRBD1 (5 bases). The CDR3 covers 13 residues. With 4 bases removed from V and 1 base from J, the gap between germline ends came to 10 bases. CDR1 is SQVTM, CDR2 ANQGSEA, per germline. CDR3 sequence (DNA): TGCAGCGTTGTGCTCAGGGCCCAAGAGACCCAGTACTTC. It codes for CSVVLRAQETQYF.

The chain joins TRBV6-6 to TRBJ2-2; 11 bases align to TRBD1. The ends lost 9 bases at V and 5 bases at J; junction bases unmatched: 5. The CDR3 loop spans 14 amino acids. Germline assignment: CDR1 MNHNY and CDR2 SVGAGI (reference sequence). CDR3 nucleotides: TGTGCCAGTGCGGGACAGGGGGGTACCGGGGAGCTGTTTTTT. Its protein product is CASAGQGGTGELFF.

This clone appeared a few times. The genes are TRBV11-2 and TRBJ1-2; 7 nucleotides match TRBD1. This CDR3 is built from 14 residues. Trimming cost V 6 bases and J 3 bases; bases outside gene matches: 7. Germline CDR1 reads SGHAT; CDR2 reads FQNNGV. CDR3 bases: TGTGCCAGCAGAGCAGGGGGTCTGGACTATGGCTACACCTTC. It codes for CASRAGGLDYGYTF. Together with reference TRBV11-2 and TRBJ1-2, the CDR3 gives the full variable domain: EAGVAQSPRYKIIEKRQSVAFWCNPISGHATLYWYQQILGQGPKLLIQFQNNGVVDDSQLPKDRFSAERLKGVDSTLKIQPAKLEDSAVYLCASRAGGLDYGYTFGSGTRLTVV.

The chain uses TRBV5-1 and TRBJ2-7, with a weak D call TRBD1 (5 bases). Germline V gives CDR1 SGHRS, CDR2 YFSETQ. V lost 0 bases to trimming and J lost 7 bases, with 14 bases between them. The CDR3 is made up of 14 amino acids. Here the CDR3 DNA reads TGCGCCAGCAGCTTGGGACGGCAGGGTGGAGAGCAGTACTTC. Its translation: CASSLGRQGGEQYF.

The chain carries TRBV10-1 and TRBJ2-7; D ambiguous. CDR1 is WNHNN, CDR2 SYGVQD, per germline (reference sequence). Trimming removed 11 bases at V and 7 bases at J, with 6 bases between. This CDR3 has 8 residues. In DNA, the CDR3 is TGCGCCCTGATGGAGCAGTACTTC. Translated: CALMEQYF.

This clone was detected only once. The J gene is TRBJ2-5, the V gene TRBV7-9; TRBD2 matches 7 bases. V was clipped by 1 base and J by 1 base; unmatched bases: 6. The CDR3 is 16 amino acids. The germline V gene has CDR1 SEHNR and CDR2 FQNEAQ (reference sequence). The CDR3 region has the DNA TGTGCCAGCAGCTTAGTTAGGGGAGGGGTCCAAGAGACCCAGTACTTC. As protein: CASSLVRGGVQETQYF.

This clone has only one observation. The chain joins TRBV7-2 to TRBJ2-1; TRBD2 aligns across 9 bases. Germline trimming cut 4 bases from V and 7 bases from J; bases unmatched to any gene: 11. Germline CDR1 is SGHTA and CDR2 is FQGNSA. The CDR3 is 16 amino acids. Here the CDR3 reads CASSSSGGRARNEQFF. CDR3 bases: TGTGCCAGCAGCTCATCGGGCGGGAGGGCTAGGAATGAGCAGTTCTTC.

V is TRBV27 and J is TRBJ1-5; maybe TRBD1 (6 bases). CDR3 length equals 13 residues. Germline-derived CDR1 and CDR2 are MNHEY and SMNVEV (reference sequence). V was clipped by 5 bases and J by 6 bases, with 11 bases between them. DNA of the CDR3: TGTGCCAGCAGTCGGGACACCGTTCAGCCCCAGCATTTT. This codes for CASSRDTVQPQHF.

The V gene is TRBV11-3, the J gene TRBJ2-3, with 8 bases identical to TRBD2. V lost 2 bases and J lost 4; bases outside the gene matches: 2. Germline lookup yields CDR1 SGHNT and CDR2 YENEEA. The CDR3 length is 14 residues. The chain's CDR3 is CASSLQRESDTQYF. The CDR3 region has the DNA TGTGCCAGCAGCTTACAGCGGGAGTCAGATACGCAGTATTTT.

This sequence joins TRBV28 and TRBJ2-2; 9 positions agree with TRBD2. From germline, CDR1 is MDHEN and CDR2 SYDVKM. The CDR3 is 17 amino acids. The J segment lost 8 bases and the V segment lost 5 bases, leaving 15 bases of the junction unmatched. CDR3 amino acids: CASSNPGSGRSWGELFF. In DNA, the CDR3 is TGTGCCAGCAGTAACCCAGGAAGCGGGAGGAGCTGGGGGGAGCTGTTTTTT.

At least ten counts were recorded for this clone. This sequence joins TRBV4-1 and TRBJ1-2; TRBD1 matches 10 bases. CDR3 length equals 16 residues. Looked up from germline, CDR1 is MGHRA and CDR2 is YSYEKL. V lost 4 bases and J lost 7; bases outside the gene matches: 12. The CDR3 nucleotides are TGCGCCAGCAGCCCCGGATCGGGACAGGGGTCGTTTGGCTACACCTTC. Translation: CASSPGSGQGSFGYTF.

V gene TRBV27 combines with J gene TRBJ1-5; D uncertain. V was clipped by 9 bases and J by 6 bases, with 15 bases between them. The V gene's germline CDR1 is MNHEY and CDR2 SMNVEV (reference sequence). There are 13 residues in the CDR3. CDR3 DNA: TGTGCCAGAATTTGGGGTTATAGTCAGCCCCAGCATTTT. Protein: CARIWGYSQPQHF.